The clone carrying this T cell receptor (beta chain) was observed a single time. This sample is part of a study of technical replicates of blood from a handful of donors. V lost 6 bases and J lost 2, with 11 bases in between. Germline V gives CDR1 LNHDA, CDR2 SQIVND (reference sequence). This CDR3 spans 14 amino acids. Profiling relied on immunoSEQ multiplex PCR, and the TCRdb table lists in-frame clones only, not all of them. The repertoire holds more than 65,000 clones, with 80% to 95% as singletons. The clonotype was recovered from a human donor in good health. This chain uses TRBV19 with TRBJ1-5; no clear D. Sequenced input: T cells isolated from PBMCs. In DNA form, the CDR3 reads TGTGCCAGTAGAAACGCGGGAGGCAATCAGCCCCAGCATTTT. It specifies CASRNAGGNQPQHF.